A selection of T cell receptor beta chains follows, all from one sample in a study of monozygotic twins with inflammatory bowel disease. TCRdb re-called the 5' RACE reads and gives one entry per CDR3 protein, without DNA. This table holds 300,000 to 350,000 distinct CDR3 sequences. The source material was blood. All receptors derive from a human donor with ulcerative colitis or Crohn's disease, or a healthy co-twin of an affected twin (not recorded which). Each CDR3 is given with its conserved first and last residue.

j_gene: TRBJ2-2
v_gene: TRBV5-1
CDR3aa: CASQREGSNTGELFF

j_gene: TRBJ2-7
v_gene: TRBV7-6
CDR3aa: CASSFGGGANEQYF

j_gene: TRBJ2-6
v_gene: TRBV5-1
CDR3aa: CASSSRADISSGANVLTF

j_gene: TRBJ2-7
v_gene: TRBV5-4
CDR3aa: CASSLESGYEQYF

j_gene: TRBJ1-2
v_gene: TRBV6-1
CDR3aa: CASSEAGAGGSYGYTF

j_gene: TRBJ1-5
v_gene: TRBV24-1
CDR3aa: CATQGSGPNQPQHF

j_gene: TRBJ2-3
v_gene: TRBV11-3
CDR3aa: CASSSRRADTQYF

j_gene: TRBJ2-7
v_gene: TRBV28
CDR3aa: CASSERTSGSMPEYF

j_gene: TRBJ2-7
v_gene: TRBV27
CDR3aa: CASSFQGVLSYEQYF

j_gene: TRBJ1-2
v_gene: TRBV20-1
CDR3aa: CSASPPFQAPRSGYTF

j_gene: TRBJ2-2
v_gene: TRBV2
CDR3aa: CASSKEDRGRSGELFF

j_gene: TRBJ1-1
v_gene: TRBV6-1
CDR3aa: CASSVRDRVMNTEAFF

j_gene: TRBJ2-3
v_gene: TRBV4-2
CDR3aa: CASSTPLGGGPPHTQYF

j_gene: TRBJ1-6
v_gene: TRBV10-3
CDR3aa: CAISGDGSHSPLHF

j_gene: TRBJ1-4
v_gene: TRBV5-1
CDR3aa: CASSVRGENEKLFF

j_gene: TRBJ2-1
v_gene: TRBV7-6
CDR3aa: CASSQESIAGERFF

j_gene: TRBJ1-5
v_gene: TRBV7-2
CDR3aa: CASSLRGVTQPQHF

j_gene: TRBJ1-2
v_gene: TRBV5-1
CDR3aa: CASGPGQGAGYTF